The 15 T cell receptor beta chains below were found in one sample sequenced in a study of cytomegalovirus exposure and HLA in healthy donors. Both 60 Vbeta primers and 13 Jbeta primers went into the PCR. The table came from immunoSEQ multiplex PCR; TCRdb's copy has only in-frame clones and leaves some out. The data contain under 150,000 clones, approximately 78% of them singletons. What was sequenced was PBMCs. All receptors derive from a man aged 40-49 years in good health and CMV-seropositive.

The CDR3 region has the DNA TGTGCCAGCAGCTTCGGGACAGGGCAAGCAGATACGCAGTATTTT. This encodes CASSFGTGQADTQYF. The chain employs TRBV5-6 and TRBJ2-3; 9 nucleotides agree with TRBD1. The CDR3 consists of 15 residues. Germline trimming cut 2 bases from V and 4 bases from J; bases unmatched to any gene: 5. The V gene's germline CDR1 is SGHDT and CDR2 YYEEEE.

The chain couples TRBV18 to TRBJ2-7; TRBD2 matches at 7 bases. V dropped 3 bases and J dropped 6; count of bases not matched to a gene: 2. CDR3 size: 12 residues. Germline V CDR1 and CDR2: KGHSH, LQKENI. The CDR3 is CASSPGGVEQYF. The CDR3 DNA is TGTGCCAGCTCACCGGGGGGGGTCGAGCAGTACTTC.

V and J are TRBV11-3 and TRBJ2-1; tentatively, D is TRBD2 (5 bases). The V gene's germline CDR1 is SGHNT and CDR2 YENEEA. V lost 1 base and J lost 5, with 6 bases in between. This CDR3 spans 13 amino acids. CDR3 sequence: CASSLGENNEQFF. CDR3 coding DNA: TGTGCCAGCAGCTTAGGGGAGAACAATGAGCAGTTCTTC.

The genes are TRBV5-1 and TRBJ1-4, with TRBD1 identical over 9 bases. The junction had 7 bases not matched to a gene; V was cut back by 4 bases and J by 6 bases. The CDR3 covers 15 residues. The germline CDR1 and CDR2 sequences are SGHRS and YFSETQ. In DNA, the CDR3 is TGCGCCAGCAGCGACACAGGGGGCCGAGATGAAAAACTGTTTTTT. It translates to CASSDTGGRDEKLFF.

Only one count was recorded for this clone. One end of the junction is discordant with germline, which a read error may explain. The chain combines TRBV29-1 with TRBJ2-3; 9 bases are shared with TRBD2. Germline-derived CDR1 and CDR2 are SQVTM and ANQGSEA. This CDR3 comprises 15 residues. CDR3 sequence: CSVWGERGATGTQYF. The CDR3 nucleotides are TGCAGCGTTTGGGGGGAGCGGGGGGCCACAGGTACGCAGTATTTT.

The table lists this clone with a few counts. This sequence joins TRBV7-9 and TRBJ2-7; 7 bases align to TRBD2. This CDR3 region has 14 residues. J was trimmed by 0 bases and V by 2 bases; bases with no gene match: 1. Germline V CDR1 and CDR2: SEHNR, FQNEAQ (reference sequence). Here the CDR3 reads CASSLWDYSYEQYF. CDR3 DNA: TGTGCCAGCAGCTTATGGGACTACTCCTACGAGCAGTACTTC.

V and J are TRBV6-4 and TRBJ2-1; TRBD1 matches at 9 bases. The CDR3 spans 15 residues. Germline-derived CDR1 and CDR2 are MRHNA and SNTAGT. The V and J ends lost 3 bases and 7 bases, in that order; junction bases with no gene match: 7. The CDR3 is CASSDAGTGLNEQFF. The CDR3 nucleotides are TGTGCCAGCAGTGATGCCGGGACAGGGTTAAATGAGCAGTTCTTC.

The V call is TRBV28, the J call TRBJ2-1, with TRBD2 matching 14 bases. This CDR3 has 15 amino acids. J gave up 7 bases and V 2 bases, and 1 base lay outside the gene matches. Germline CDR1 is MDHEN and CDR2 is SYDVKM. The CDR3 DNA follows: TGTGCCAGCAGTTTAAGGACTAGCGGGAGGAATGAGCAGTTCTTC. Residues: CASSLRTSGRNEQFF.

The V and J genes are TRBV27 and TRBJ1-2, with TRBD1 matching over 7 bases. This CDR3 has 13 amino acids. Trimming took 5 bases from V and 4 from J; bases not matched to a gene: 4. The germline CDR1 and CDR2 sequences are MNHEY and SMNVEV (reference sequence). This CDR3 is CASSPRQGYGYTF. CDR3 bases: TGTGCCAGCAGTCCTCGACAGGGCTATGGCTACACCTTC.

The chain joins TRBV11-2 to TRBJ2-7; tentative D call: TRBD1 (6 bases). This CDR3 spans 15 amino acids. CDR1 is SGHAT and CDR2 is FQNNGV in the germline V gene. V was pared by 7 bases and J by 4 bases, with 20 bases between. The CDR3 DNA follows: TGTGCCAGCACCGAACAAGGGGGTGTTGGTTACGAGCAGTACTTC. Its protein is CASTEQGGVGYEQYF.

The chain employs TRBV6-5 and TRBJ2-5; D unresolved. The CDR3 has 14 amino acids. V dropped 1 base and J dropped 4 bases, with 10 bases sitting between them. CDR1 and CDR2 (germline): MNHEY, SVGAGI. The CDR3 is CASSYFGHRETQYF. DNA for the CDR3: TGTGCCAGCAGTTACTTCGGTCATCGAGAGACCCAGTACTTC.

V and J are TRBV19 and TRBJ2-7; TRBD1 agrees at 12 bases. CDR1 and CDR2 (germline): LNHDA, SQIVND (reference sequence). This CDR3 is built from 13 residues. V shed 8 bases, J shed 3 bases, and the junction held 2 bases outside the gene matches. The CDR3 reads CASGTGGNYEQYF. The CDR3 DNA sequence: TGTGCCAGTGGGACAGGGGGCAACTACGAGCAGTACTTC.

The genes are TRBV14 and TRBJ1-2; 8 positions agree with TRBD1. The germline CDR1 and CDR2 sequences are SGHDN and FVKESK. Trimming took 4 bases from V and 4 from J; bases not matched to a gene: 11. CDR3 size: 16 residues. The CDR3 loop reads CASSLADRGMSYGYTF. Here the CDR3 DNA reads TGTGCCAGCAGCCTAGCTGACAGGGGAATGAGCTATGGCTACACCTTC.

As regards this clone: The junction shows a germline mismatch at one end, possibly a read error. This chain links TRBV11-2 with TRBJ2-2; TRBD2 might be the D (5 bases). The CDR3 totals 14 residues. Germline V CDR1 and CDR2: SGHAT, FQNNGV. The CDR3 bases are TGTGCCAGCAGCTCGATTTGGGCACACCGGGGAGCTGTTTTT. Translating it yields CASSSIWAHRGAVF.

This chain joins TRBV19 and TRBJ2-7, with 13 positions matching TRBD2. CDR3 length: 16 residues. Losses at the gene ends were 3 bases for V and 9 bases for J; bases not matched to a gene: 11. Looked up from germline, CDR1 is LNHDA and CDR2 is SQIVND (reference sequence). The CDR3 is CASSMRRTSGRRGQYF. The DNA of the CDR3 is TGTGCCAGTAGTATGCGGAGGACTAGCGGGAGACGGGGGCAGTACTTC.